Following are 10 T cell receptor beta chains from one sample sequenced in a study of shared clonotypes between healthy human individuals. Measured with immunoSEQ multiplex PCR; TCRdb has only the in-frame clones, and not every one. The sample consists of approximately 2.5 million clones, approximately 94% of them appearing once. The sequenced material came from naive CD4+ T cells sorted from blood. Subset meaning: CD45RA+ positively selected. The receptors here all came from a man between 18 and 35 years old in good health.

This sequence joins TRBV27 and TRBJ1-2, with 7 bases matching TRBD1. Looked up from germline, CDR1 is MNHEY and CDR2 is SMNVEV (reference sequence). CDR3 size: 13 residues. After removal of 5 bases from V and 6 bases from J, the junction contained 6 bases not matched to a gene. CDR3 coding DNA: TGTGCCAGCAGTCCCCGGACAGGACATGGCTACACCTTC. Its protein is CASSPRTGHGYTF.

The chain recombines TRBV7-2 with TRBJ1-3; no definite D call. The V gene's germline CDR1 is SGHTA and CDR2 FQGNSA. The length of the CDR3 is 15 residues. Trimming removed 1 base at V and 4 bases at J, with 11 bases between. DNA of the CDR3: TGTGCCAGCAGCTTAGGAGACACGATCGGAAACACCATATATTTT. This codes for CASSLGDTIGNTIYF. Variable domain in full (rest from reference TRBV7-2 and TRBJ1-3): GAGVSQSPSNKVTEKGKDVELRCDPISGHTALYWYRQSLGQGLEFLIYFQGNSAPDKSGLPSDRFSAERTGGSVSTLTIQRTQQEDSAVYLCASSLGDTIGNTIYFGEGSWLTVV.

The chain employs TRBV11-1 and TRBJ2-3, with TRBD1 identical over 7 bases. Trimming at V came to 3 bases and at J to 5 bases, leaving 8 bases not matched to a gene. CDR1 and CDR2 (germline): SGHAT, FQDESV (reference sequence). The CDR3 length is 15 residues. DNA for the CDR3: TGTGCCAGCAGCTTGCGTAGGGGGCTGGGAGATACGCAGTATTTT. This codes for CASSLRRGLGDTQYF.

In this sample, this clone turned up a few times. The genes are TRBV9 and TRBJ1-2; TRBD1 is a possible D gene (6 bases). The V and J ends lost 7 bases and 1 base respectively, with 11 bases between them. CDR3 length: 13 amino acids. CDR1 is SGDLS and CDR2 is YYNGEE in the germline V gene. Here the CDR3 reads CASGGRGNYGYTF. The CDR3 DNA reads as TGTGCCAGCGGGGGGCGCGGTAACTATGGCTACACCTTC. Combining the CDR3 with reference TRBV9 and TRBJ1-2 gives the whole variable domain DSGVTQTPKHLITATGQRVTLRCSPRSGDLSVYWYQQSLDQGLQFLIQYYNGEERAKGNILERFSAQQFPDLHSELNLSSLELGDSALYFCASGGRGNYGYTFGSGTRLTVV.

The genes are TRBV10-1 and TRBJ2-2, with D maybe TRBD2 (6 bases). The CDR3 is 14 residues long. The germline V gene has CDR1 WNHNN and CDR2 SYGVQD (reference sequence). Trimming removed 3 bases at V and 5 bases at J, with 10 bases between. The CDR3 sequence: CASSDRDWTGELFF. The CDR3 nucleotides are TGCGCCAGCAGTGACAGGGACTGGACCGGGGAGCTGTTTTTT.

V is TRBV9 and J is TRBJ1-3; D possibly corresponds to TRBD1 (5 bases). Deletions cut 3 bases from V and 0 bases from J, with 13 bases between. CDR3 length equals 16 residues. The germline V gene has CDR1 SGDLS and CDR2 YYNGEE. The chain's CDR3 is CASSDRDARSGNTIYF. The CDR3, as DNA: TGTGCCAGCAGCGACCGGGACGCCCGCTCTGGAAACACCATATATTTT.

The chain's CDR3 is CASSQVQGRETQYF. CDR3 DNA sequence: TGCGCCAGCAGTCAGGTACAGGGGCGGGAGACCCAGTACTTC. The V gene is TRBV23-1, the J gene TRBJ2-5, with 7 bases fitting TRBD1. TRBV23-1 is given ORF status, its function remaining uncertain. CDR3 size: 14 residues. Unmatched junction bases numbered 6, after V lost 3 bases and J lost 5 bases.

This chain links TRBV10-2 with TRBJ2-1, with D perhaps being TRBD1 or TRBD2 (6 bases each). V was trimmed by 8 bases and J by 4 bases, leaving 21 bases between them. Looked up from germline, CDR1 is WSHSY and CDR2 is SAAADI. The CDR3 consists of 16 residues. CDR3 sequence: CASPPGGTKTYNEQFF. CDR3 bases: TGCGCCAGCCCTCCCGGAGGGACAAAGACTTACAATGAGCAGTTCTTC.

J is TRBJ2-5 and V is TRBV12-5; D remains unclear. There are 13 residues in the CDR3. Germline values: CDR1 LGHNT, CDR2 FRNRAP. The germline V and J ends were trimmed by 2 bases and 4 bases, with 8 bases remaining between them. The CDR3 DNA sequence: TGTGCTAGTGGTTTGCCCCCCTCAGAGACCCAGTACTTC. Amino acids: CASGLPPSETQYF.

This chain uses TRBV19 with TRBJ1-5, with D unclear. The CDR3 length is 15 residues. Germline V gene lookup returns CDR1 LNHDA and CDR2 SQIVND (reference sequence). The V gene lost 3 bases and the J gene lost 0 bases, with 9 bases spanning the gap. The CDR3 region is CASSMGLNSNQPQHF. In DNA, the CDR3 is TGTGCCAGTAGTATGGGTCTGAATAGCAATCAGCCCCAGCATTTT.